This T cell receptor (beta chain) is drawn from a study of T cell responses to AZD1222 COVID-19 vaccine. Study results and caveats: Vaccination with two AZD1222 doses was followed by a rise in Spike-specific TCR breadth and depth. Variant regions that are unmutated are reportedly the target of nearly half of spike-specific TCRs. Most donors were white British and more were female, and clonal diversity was possibly underestimated. The repertoires were collected only after the peak T cell response.

Measured with immunoSEQ multiplex PCR; TCRdb has only the in-frame clones, and not every one. The table has under 140,000 clones, 87% seen once. Details on this clone: Its antigen is as yet unknown.

Germline V CDR1 and CDR2: KGHSH, LQKENI. The V end was cut by 1 base, the J end by 1 base, with 7 bases between. The CDR3 consists of 14 residues. The sample here was peripheral blood, taken on day 0 of AZD1222 vaccination. The chain combines TRBV18 with TRBJ1-1; no firm D call. The source is an adult in good health. CDR3 in amino acids: CASSPLTRNTEAFF. In DNA, the CDR3 is TGTGCCAGCTCACCACTTACCAGGAACACTGAAGCTTTCTTT.